This entry describes one TCR beta chain. Its antigen is currently unknown. This sample is part of a study of PD-L1 blockade in urothelial cancer. Overall study findings and caveats: Expansion of tumor-associated blood clones at 3 weeks was greater in durable-benefit patients.

Time point specified: pretreatment peripheral blood. This CDR3 contains 13 residues. Trimming removed 3 bases from V and 1 base from J, with 7 bases in between. Germline CDR1 MDHEN, CDR2 SYDVKM. The table came from immunoSEQ multiplex PCR; TCRdb's copy has only in-frame clones and leaves some out. The sample carries 130,000 or so clones, roughly 83% recorded once. This chain joins TRBV28 and TRBJ2-7; D unclear. The starting material was PBMCs, obtained around atezolizumab (anti-PD-L1) treatment. The receptor was isolated from a man aged 45-65 years with urothelial cancer. The CDR3 bases are TGTGCCAGCAGTTTGCAGCGTTCCTACGAGCAGTACTTC. This sequence encodes CASSLQRSYEQYF.